Shown below are 28 T cell receptor beta chains from a single sample sequenced in a study of blood T cell repertoires in COVID-19. Clones were sequenced by immunoSEQ multiplex PCR, and TCRdb holds only the in-frame ones, with some missing. In the table there are about 340,000 clones, about 93% of which are singletons. Sequencing input: peripheral blood. Receptors originate from a young woman who had recovered from COVID-19.

V gene TRBV4-3 combines with J gene TRBJ1-4; no definite D call. This CDR3 has 16 residues. CDR1 and CDR2 (germline): LGHNA, YSLEER. Trimming removed 0 bases at V and 0 bases at J, with 8 bases between. CDR3 bases: TGCGCCAGCAGCCAAGAGGCGGTTGCAACTAATGAAAAACTGTTTTTT. It specifies CASSQEAVATNEKLFF.

The V call is TRBV10-3, the J call TRBJ2-1; D gene uncertain. The CDR3 totals 13 residues. Per the germline V gene, CDR1 is ENHRY and CDR2 is SYGVKD. V lost 5 bases and J 8 bases, leaving 13 bases between the germline ends. The CDR3 here is CAISRPGFDEQFF. The CDR3 coding sequence is TGTGCCATCAGTAGGCCGGGTTTCGATGAGCAGTTCTTC.

The chain joins TRBV13 to TRBJ1-1; D is ambiguous. The CDR3 has 14 amino acids. Trimming took off 0 bases at V and 7 bases at J, with 12 bases between the two ends. Per the germline V gene, CDR1 is PRHDT and CDR2 is FYEKMQ (reference sequence). CDR3 residues: CASSLGFGGIEAFF. CDR3 nucleotides: TGTGCCAGCAGCTTAGGGTTCGGAGGCATTGAAGCTTTCTTT.

The rearrangement uses TRBV13 and TRBJ2-3; D remains unclear. V was pared by 6 bases and J by 5 bases, with 12 bases between. This CDR3 is 13 amino acids long. CDR1 is PRHDT, CDR2 FYEKMQ, per germline (reference sequence). CDR3 amino acids: CASSSVIGDTQYF. The DNA for the CDR3 is TGTGCCAGCAGTTCGGTCATTGGAGATACGCAGTATTTT.

Here the CDR3 DNA reads TGTGCCAGCAGCTTCGAACAGACATACTATGGCTACACCTTC. It codes for CASSFEQTYYGYTF. This chain uses TRBV7-2 with TRBJ1-2; D is unclear. The CDR3 extends over 14 amino acids. The germline V and J ends were trimmed by 3 bases and 3 bases, with 11 bases remaining between them. Germline V CDR1 and CDR2: SGHTA, FQGNSA.

The gene calls are TRBV6-5 and TRBJ2-7, with TRBD1 matching over 7 bases. Germline CDR1 reads MNHEY; CDR2 reads SVGAGI. Unmatched junction bases numbered 11, after V lost 2 bases and J lost 7 bases. This CDR3 has 15 residues. The CDR3 DNA sequence: TGTGCCAGCAGTTACCGCACTGCTGCGACAGGGGAGCAGTACGTC. The encoded protein is CASSYRTAATGEQYV.

The rearrangement joins TRBV3-1 (or the pseudogene TRBV3-2) to TRBJ1-2; 8 bases are a match to TRBD1. The trim removed 2 bases at V and 4 bases at J, leaving 6 bases unmatched. This CDR3 has 15 residues. Germline lookup yields CDR1 LGHDT and CDR2 YNNKEL (reference sequence). This chain's CDR3 is CASSQPGQAGYGYTF. CDR3 in DNA: TGTGCCAGCAGCCAACCGGGACAGGCAGGCTATGGCTACACCTTC.

This rearrangement joins TRBV10-3 to TRBJ1-3; D may be TRBD1 (6 bases). The CDR3 runs to 17 residues. Trimming took off 7 bases at V and 1 base at J, with 20 bases between the two ends. The germline gives CDR1 ENHRY, CDR2 SYGVKD. The CDR3 DNA sequence: TGTGCCATCACCGAACACAGGGCCCCGCGGTCTGGAAACACCATATATTTT. It codes for CAITEHRAPRSGNTIYF.

This clone was counted many times. The chain joins TRBV7-9 to TRBJ1-1; the match to TRBD1 covers 9 bases. Germline V gene data show CDR1 as SEHNR and CDR2 as FQNEAQ (reference sequence). The CDR3 spans 12 residues. The ends lost 1 base at V and 12 bases at J; junction bases unmatched: 3. The CDR3 region is CASSLETGGTFF. The CDR3 DNA reads as TGTGCCAGCAGCTTAGAGACAGGGGGGACTTTCTTT.

The J gene is TRBJ2-2, the V gene TRBV5-6; 7 bases agree with TRBD1. The CDR3 extends over 16 amino acids. V was pared by 4 bases and J by 0 bases, with 6 bases of the junction left unmatched. The germline V gene encodes CDR1 SGHDT and CDR2 YYEEEE. CDR3 DNA: TGTGCCAGCAGCGACGGGACAGACCCGAACACCGGGGAGCTGTTTTTT. This encodes CASSDGTDPNTGELFF.

The chain couples TRBV5-4 to TRBJ1-4; 7 bases are shared with TRBD1. The CDR3 runs to 18 residues. From germline, CDR1 is SGHNT and CDR2 YYREEE (reference sequence). J lost 7 bases, V lost 0 bases, and 15 bases had no gene match. CDR3: CASSLAPDRNLGGEKLFF. The DNA for the CDR3 is TGTGCCAGCAGCTTGGCCCCGGACAGGAACCTCGGGGGTGAAAAACTGTTTTTT. Variable domain in full (rest from reference TRBV5-4 and TRBJ1-4): ETGVTQSPTHLIKTRGQQVTLRCSSQSGHNTVSWYQQALGQGPQFIFQYYREEENGRGNFPPRFSGLQFPNYSSELNVNALELDDSALYLCASSLAPDRNLGGEKLFFGSGTQLSVL.

The J gene is TRBJ2-2, the V gene TRBV9; D is uncertain. With 1 base removed from V and 5 bases from J, the gap between germline ends came to 9 bases. The CDR3 length is 14 residues. Germline lookup yields CDR1 SGDLS and CDR2 YYNGEE. DNA for the CDR3: TGTGCCAGCAGCGTATCGGGTATTACCGGGGAGCTGTTTTTT. This sequence encodes CASSVSGITGELFF.

This clone was observed once. The V call is TRBV11-3, the J call TRBJ2-1, with TRBD1 matching 8 bases. This CDR3 is built from 16 residues. With V trimmed by 1 base and J by 7 bases, 9 bases remained unmatched. Germline V lookup: CDR1 SGHNT, CDR2 YENEEA. CDR3: CASSLAPGQDWNEQFF. The DNA for the CDR3 is TGTGCCAGCAGCTTAGCCCCGGGACAGGATTGGAATGAGCAGTTCTTC.

The chain couples TRBV30 to TRBJ2-7; possibly TRBD1 for D (5 bases). The length of the CDR3 is 17 residues. V lost 4 bases and J 2 bases, leaving 24 bases between the germline ends. Germline-derived CDR1 and CDR2 are GTSNPN and SVGIG (reference sequence). The CDR3 DNA reads TGTGCCTGGACCCCGCCCGGAAGGGGCTGTATTACCTACGAGCAGTACGTC. Amino acid sequence: CAWTPPGRGCITYEQYV.

In this sample, this clone turned up once. The chain combines TRBV28 with TRBJ1-3; 7 bases match TRBD1. In germline, CDR1 is MDHEN, CDR2 SYDVKM. The CDR3 runs to 14 residues. With V trimmed by 6 bases and J by 4 bases, 6 bases remained unmatched. Written as DNA, the CDR3 is TGTGCCAGCAGAAAAGGGGGCTTGGGAAACACCATATATTTT. Protein product: CASRKGGLGNTIYF.

Only one count was recorded for this clone. V gene TRBV5-4 combines with J gene TRBJ2-3; TRBD2 matches at 7 bases. Unmatched junction bases numbered 10, after V lost 3 bases and J lost 0 bases. The germline CDR1 and CDR2 sequences are SGHNT and YYREEE (reference sequence). The CDR3 sequence is 17 residues long. The CDR3 is CASSWGSSGQSTDTQYF. CDR3 coding DNA: TGTGCCAGCAGCTGGGGGTCTAGCGGCCAAAGCACAGATACGCAGTATTTT.

This clone turned up a few times. V usage is TRBV12-5 and J usage is TRBJ2-2, with D possibly being TRBD2 (5 bases). V was shortened by 6 bases and J by 5 bases, with 13 bases between the two germline ends. Looked up from germline, CDR1 is LGHNT and CDR2 is FRNRAP. The CDR3 runs 14 residues. As DNA, the CDR3 is TGTGCTAGTGGCCTGGGAACGGGAACCGGGGAGCTGTTTTTT. Translated, it gives CASGLGTGTGELFF. The full variable domain, with the rest looked up from reference TRBV12-5 and TRBJ2-2, is DARVTQTPRHKVTEMGQEVTMRCQPILGHNTVFWYRQTMMQGLELLAYFRNRAPLDDSGMPKDRFSAEMPDATLATLKIQPSEPRDSAVYFCASGLGTGTGELFFGEGSRLTVL.

The chain has TRBV2 and TRBJ1-6; D not certain. V shed 5 bases and J shed 10 bases, with 12 bases lying between them. The germline gives CDR1 SNHLY, CDR2 FYNNEI. The CDR3 sequence is 13 residues long. The CDR3 DNA reads as TGTGCCAGCAGTAACAGTCCAGGCTCACCCCTCCACTTT. It specifies CASSNSPGSPLHF. Full variable domain (outside the CDR3, taken from reference TRBV2 and TRBJ1-6): EPEVTQTPSHQVTQMGQEVILRCVPISNHLYFYWYRQILGQKVEFLVSFYNNEISEKSEIFDDQFSVERPDGSNFTLKIRSTKLEDSAMYFCASSNSPGSPLHFGNGTRLTVT.

The V call is TRBV9, the J call TRBJ2-1; D possibly corresponds to TRBD2 (5 bases). The CDR3 has 18 amino acids. Germline V gene lookup returns CDR1 SGDLS and CDR2 YYNGEE. Trimming took 3 bases from V and 3 from J, leaving 22 bases between them. In DNA, the CDR3 is TGTGCCAGCAGCGCCGGCCTCCCTATCTCGGGATTCTACAATGAGCAGTTCTTC. Translated, it gives CASSAGLPISGFYNEQFF.

This clone was counted between two and nine times. The chain combines TRBV4-3 with TRBJ1-3; D is unresolved. The CDR3 is 17 residues long. V shed 0 bases and J shed 2 bases, with 14 bases lying between them. Germline CDR1 and CDR2: LGHNA and YSLEER. This CDR3 is CASSQDPSAAAGNTIYF. The CDR3 DNA sequence: TGCGCCAGCAGCCAAGACCCATCCGCTGCGGCTGGAAACACCATATATTTT.

The J gene is TRBJ2-3, the V gene TRBV4-3, with TRBD1 as a possible D gene (6 bases). This CDR3 comprises 18 residues. Trimming pared 3 bases from V and 1 base from J, leaving 20 bases between. Germline CDR1 LGHNA, CDR2 YSLEER. The CDR3: CASSHGGPGASGTDTQYF. Here the CDR3 DNA reads TGCGCCAGCAGCCACGGCGGGCCAGGGGCGAGTGGCACAGATACGCAGTATTTT.

This clone appeared a single time. The chain links TRBV5-8 to TRBJ2-5, with unresolved D. Germline assignment: CDR1 SGHTS and CDR2 YDEGEE. The CDR3 sequence is 13 residues long. V dropped 0 bases and J dropped 3 bases, with 6 bases sitting between them. CDR3 loop: CASSLALEETQYF. Here the CDR3 DNA reads TGTGCCAGCAGCTTGGCACTGGAAGAGACCCAGTACTTC.

V usage is TRBV14 and J usage is TRBJ2-1, with 11 bases lining up with TRBD2. Germline values: CDR1 SGHDN, CDR2 FVKESK. The junction had 8 bases not matched to a gene; V was cut back by 8 bases and J by 2 bases. CDR3 size: 16 residues. The CDR3 loop is CASASTSGNTYNEQFF. The CDR3 DNA is TGTGCCAGCGCTTCGACTAGCGGGAATACCTACAATGAGCAGTTCTTC.

The chain combines TRBV4-1 with TRBJ1-1, with 8 bases aligning to TRBD1. CDR1 is MGHRA, CDR2 YSYEKL, per germline. The CDR3 is made up of 14 amino acids. V lost 8 bases, J lost 4 bases, and 9 bases stayed unmatched. The CDR3 nucleotides are TGCGCCAGCCGAAGAACAGGGGGTGGCACTGAAGCTTTCTTT. Translating gives CASRRTGGGTEAFF.

The chain employs TRBV7-9 and TRBJ2-7; 7 bases agree with TRBD2. J gave up 5 bases and V 5 bases, and 9 bases lay outside the gene matches. The CDR3 totals 14 residues. Germline CDR1 SEHNR, CDR2 FQNEAQ (reference sequence). This chain's CDR3 is CASSQAGSRHEQYV. The CDR3 nucleotides are TGTGCCAGCAGCCAAGCGGGAAGTAGACACGAGCAGTACGTC.

This chain links TRBV5-1 with TRBJ2-1; D gene uncertain. Germline V gene lookup returns CDR1 SGHRS and CDR2 YFSETQ. The CDR3 spans 13 residues. Trimming took 0 bases from V and 4 from J, leaving 5 bases between them. This chain's CDR3 is CASSLDGYNEQFF. The CDR3 DNA follows: TGCGCCAGCAGCTTGGACGGGTACAATGAGCAGTTCTTC.

The rearrangement links TRBV7-2 to TRBJ2-3; 13 bases fit TRBD2. Germline lookup yields CDR1 SGHTA and CDR2 FQGNSA. V was pared by 6 bases and J by 2 bases, with 5 bases of the junction left unmatched. The length of the CDR3 is 16 residues. Here the CDR3 DNA reads TGTGCCAGCAGTGGGACTAGCGGGGAAATCACAGATACGCAGTATTTT. Its translation: CASSGTSGEITDTQYF. Using reference TRBV7-2 and TRBJ2-3 for the parts outside the CDR3, the full variable domain is GAGVSQSPSNKVTEKGKDVELRCDPISGHTALYWYRQSLGQGLEFLIYFQGNSAPDKSGLPSDRFSAERTGGSVSTLTIQRTQQEDSAVYLCASSGTSGEITDTQYFGPGTRLTVL.

V is TRBV25-1 and J is TRBJ2-3; the match to TRBD2 covers 11 bases. The CDR3 contains 16 residues. With V trimmed by 1 base and J by 7 bases, 7 bases remained unmatched. CDR1 is MGHDK, CDR2 SYGVNS, per germline. The CDR3 DNA is TGTGCCAGCAGTGAATTTACAACTAGCGGGAGACATACGCAGTATTTT. Translating gives CASSEFTTSGRHTQYF.